This paragraph reports one T cell receptor (beta chain). This sample was taken from a study of OX40 agonist ivuxolimab in advanced cancers. Clones were read by immunoSEQ multiplex PCR, and TCRdb kept only the in-frame ones, dropping some. The sample records about 85,000 clones, 84% being singletons. This CDR3 comprises 17 residues. The V and J ends lost 1 base and 7 bases, in that order; junction bases with no gene match: 7. In germline, CDR1 is LGHNA, CDR2 YNFKEQ. The sequence was collected from an adult with an advanced solid tumor such as melanoma, head and neck, liver or kidney cancer. The V call is TRBV4-2, the J call TRBJ2-1, with 13 nucleotides matching TRBD2. Sample: CD4+ or CD8+ T cells sorted from blood, taken in a trial of the OX40 agonist ivuxolimab. Written as DNA, the CDR3 is TGTGCCAGCAGCCAAGGGACGACTAGCGGGGGGACAAATGAGCAGTTCTTC. Translating gives CASSQGTTSGGTNEQFF.